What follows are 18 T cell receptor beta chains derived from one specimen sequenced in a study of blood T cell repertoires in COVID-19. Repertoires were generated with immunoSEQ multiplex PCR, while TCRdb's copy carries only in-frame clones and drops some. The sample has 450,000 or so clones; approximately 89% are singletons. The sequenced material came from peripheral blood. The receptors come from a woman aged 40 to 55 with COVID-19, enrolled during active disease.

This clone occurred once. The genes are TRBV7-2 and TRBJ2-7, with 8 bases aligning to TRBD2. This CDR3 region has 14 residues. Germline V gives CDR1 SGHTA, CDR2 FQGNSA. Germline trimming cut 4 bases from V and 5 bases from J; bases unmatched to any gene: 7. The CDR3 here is CASSSSAGGHEQYF. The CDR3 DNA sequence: TGTGCCAGCAGCTCTAGCGCGGGGGGCCACGAGCAGTACTTC.

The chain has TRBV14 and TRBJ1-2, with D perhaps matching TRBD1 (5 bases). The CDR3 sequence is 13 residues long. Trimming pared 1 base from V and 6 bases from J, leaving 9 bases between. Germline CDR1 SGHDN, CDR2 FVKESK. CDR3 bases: TGTGCCAGCAGCCAAGCAGGGATTCATGGCTACACCTTC. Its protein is CASSQAGIHGYTF.

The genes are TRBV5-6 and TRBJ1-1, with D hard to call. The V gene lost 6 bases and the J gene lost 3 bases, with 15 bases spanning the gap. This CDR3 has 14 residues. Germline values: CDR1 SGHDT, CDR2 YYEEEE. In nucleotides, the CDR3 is TGTGCCAGCATGGGAGGGAAAGGAGACACTGAAGCTTTCTTT. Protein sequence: CASMGGKGDTEAFF.

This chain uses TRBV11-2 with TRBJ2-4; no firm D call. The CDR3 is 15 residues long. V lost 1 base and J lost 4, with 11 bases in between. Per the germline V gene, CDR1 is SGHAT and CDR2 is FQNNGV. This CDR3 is CASSLGGGGKNIQYF. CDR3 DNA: TGTGCCAGCAGCTTAGGAGGCGGCGGTAAAAACATTCAGTACTTC.

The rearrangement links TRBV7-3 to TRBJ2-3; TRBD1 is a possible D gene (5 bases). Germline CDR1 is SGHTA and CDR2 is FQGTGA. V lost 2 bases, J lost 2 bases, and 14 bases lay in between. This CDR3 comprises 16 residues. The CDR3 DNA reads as TGTGCCAGCAGCTTAGGAGTGGGGCTGTCCACAGATACGCAGTATTTT. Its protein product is CASSLGVGLSTDTQYF.

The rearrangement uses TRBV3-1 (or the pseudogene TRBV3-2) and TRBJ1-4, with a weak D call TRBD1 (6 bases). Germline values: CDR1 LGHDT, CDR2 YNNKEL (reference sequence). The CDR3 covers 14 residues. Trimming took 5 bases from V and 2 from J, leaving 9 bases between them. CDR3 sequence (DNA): TGTGCCAGCAGCTTTCAGGGGACTAATGAAAAACTGTTTTTT. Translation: CASSFQGTNEKLFF.

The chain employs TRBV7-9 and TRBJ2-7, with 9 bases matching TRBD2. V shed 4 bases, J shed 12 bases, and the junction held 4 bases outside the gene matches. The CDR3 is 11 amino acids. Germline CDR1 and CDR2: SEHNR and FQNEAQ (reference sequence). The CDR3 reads CASSSSTSGYF. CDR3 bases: TGTGCCAGCAGCTCCTCGACTAGCGGGTACTTC.

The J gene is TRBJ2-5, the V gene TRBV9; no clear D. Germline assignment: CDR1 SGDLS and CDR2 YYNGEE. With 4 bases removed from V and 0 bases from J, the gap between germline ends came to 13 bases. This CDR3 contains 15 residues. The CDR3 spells CASSPHITNQETQYF. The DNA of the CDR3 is TGTGCCAGCAGCCCCCACATAACCAACCAAGAGACCCAGTACTTC.

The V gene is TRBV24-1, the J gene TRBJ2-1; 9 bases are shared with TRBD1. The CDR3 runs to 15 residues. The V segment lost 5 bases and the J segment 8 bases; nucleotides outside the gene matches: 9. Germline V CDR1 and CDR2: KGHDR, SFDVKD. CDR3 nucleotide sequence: TGTGCCACCAGTGTTGAGACAGGGGGATTCCATGAGCAGTTCTTC. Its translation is CATSVETGGFHEQFF.

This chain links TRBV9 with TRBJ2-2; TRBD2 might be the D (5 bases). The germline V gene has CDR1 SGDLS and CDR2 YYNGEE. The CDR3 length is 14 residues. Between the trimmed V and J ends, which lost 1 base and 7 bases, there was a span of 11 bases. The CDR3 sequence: CASSVFGGNGELFF. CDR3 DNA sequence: TGTGCCAGCAGCGTATTCGGAGGTAACGGGGAGCTGTTTTTT.

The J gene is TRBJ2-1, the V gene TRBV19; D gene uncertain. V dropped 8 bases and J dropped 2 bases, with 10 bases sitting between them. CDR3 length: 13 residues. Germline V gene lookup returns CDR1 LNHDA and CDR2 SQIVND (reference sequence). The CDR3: CASGELTYNEQFF. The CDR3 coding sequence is TGTGCCAGTGGAGAATTAACCTACAATGAGCAGTTCTTC.

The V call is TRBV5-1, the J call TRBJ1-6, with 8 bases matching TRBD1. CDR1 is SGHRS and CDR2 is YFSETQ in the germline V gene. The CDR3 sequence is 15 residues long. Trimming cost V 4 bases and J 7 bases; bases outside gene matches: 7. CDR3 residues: CASSASGQVNSPLHF. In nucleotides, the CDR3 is TGCGCCAGCAGCGCCTCGGGACAGGTGAATTCACCCCTCCACTTT.

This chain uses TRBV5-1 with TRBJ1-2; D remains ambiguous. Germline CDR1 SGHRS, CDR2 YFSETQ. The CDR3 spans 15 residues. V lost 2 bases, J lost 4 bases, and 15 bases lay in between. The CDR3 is CASSLTVGPIYGYTF. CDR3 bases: TGCGCCAGCAGCTTAACAGTTGGGCCCATCTATGGCTACACCTTC.

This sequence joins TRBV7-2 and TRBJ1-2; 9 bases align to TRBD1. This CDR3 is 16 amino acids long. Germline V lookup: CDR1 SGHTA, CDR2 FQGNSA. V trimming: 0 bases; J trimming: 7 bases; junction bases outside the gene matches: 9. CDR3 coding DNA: TGTGCCAGCAGCTTAGCCCCCGGGACAGGGAGAGGTGGCTACACCTTC. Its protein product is CASSLAPGTGRGGYTF. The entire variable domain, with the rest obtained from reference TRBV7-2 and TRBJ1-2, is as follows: GAGVSQSPSNKVTEKGKDVELRCDPISGHTALYWYRQSLGQGLEFLIYFQGNSAPDKSGLPSDRFSAERTGGSVSTLTIQRTQQEDSAVYLCASSLAPGTGRGGYTFGSGTRLTVV.

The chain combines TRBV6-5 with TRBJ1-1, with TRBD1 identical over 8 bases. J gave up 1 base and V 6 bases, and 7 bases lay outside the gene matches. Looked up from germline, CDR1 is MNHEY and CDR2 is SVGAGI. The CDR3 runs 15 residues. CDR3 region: CASRDWTGTNTEAFF. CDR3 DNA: TGTGCCAGCAGGGACTGGACAGGGACGAACACTGAAGCTTTCTTT.

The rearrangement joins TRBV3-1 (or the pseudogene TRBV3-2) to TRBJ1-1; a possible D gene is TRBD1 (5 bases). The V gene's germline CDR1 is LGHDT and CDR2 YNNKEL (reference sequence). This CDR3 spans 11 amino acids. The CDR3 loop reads CSLWGDTEAFF. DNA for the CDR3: TGTTCACTATGGGGGGACACTGAAGCTTTCTTT.

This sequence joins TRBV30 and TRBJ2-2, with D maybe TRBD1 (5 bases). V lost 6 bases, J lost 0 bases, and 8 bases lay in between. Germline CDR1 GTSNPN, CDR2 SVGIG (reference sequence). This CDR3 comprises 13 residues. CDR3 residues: CACSQANTGELFF. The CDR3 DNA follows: TGTGCCTGCTCACAGGCGAACACCGGGGAGCTGTTTTTT.

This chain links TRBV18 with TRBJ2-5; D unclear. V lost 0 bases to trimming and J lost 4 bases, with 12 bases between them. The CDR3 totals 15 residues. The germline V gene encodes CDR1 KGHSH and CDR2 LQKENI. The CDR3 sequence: CASSPPSPKRETQYF. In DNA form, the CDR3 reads TGTGCCAGCTCACCACCGTCTCCGAAGAGAGAGACCCAGTACTTC. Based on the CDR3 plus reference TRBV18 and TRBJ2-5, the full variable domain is NAGVMQNPRHLVRRRGQEARLRCSPMKGHSHVYWYRQLPEEGLKFMVYLQKENIIDESGMPKERFSAEFPKEGPSILRIQQVVRGDSAAYFCASSPPSPKRETQYFGPGTRLLVL.